These T cell receptor beta chains were read from a single sample in a study of neurological immune-mediated disorders. TCRdb recomputed calls from the 5' RACE reads with MiXCR, one row per CDR3 protein. The sample has 40,000 or so distinct CDR3 sequences, 7% to 8% seen once. The sequenced material came from PBMCs. The receptor source for this set is a woman between 35 and 50 years old in good health. The CDR3 runs from the conserved cysteine through the conserved F or W. The D gene is left open where the match is weak.

v_call	d_call	j_call	cdr3_aa
TRBV15	TRBD2	TRBJ2-3	CATSRALTSGSTDTQYF
TRBV11-2	.	TRBJ2-3	CASSRSSADTQYF
TRBV28	.	TRBJ2-1	CASSLMTSREQFF
TRBV6-5	TRBD1	TRBJ2-5	CASRVAGTGIETQYF
TRBV10-3	TRBD1	TRBJ2-7	CAIRARQGSNEQYF
TRBV18	TRBD2	TRBJ2-1	CASSPTSGSLNEQFF
TRBV5-5	TRBD1	TRBJ2-2	CASRPGQGYTGELFF
TRBV5-1	TRBD1	TRBJ2-7	CASSFGQGVDEQYF
TRBV4-1	.	TRBJ1-5	CASSQVVTSNQPQHF
TRBV12-3/TRBV12-4	.	TRBJ1-5	CASSSQGYSNQTRHF
TRBV7-9	.	TRBJ2-7	CASSDRLAPAREQYF
TRBV6-5	.	TRBJ1-5	CASSYGDQPQHF
TRBV9	.	TRBJ2-5	CASSTPSVSRTQYF
TRBV29-1	.	TRBJ2-7	CSVAKGLRYEQYF
TRBV7-3	TRBD1	TRBJ2-3	CASSLGQGRADTQYF
TRBV3-1	TRBD2	TRBJ2-5	CASSRRLAGYQETQYF
TRBV21-1	.	TRBJ2-6	CASSVLGQGAFGANVLTF
TRBV29-1	.	TRBJ1-1	CSVLPREDTEAFF
TRBV27	.	TRBJ2-5	CASAPEFETQYF
TRBV29-1	.	TRBJ2-7	CSVEEGTGRQSYEQYF
TRBV5-1	TRBD1	TRBJ1-2	CASSPSGGQGTYGYTF
TRBV7-7	.	TRBJ2-1	CASSLEGADEQFF
TRBV10-3	.	TRBJ2-1	CAISERDIGEQFF
TRBV6-1	.	TRBJ2-3	CAVRLADTQYF
TRBV5-1	.	TRBJ2-1	CASSLEGDEQFF
TRBV28	.	TRBJ1-3	CASNQGTYSGNTIYF
TRBV4-1	.	TRBJ1-2	CASSQDQYGYTF
TRBV7-9	.	TRBJ2-3	CASSLSQRADTQYF
TRBV5-1	.	TRBJ1-1	CASSLGTITEAFF
TRBV7-9	.	TRBJ2-7	CASSSQGQRYYEQYF
TRBV5-1	.	TRBJ1-1	CASSLEQLNTEAFF
TRBV5-5	.	TRBJ2-2	CASSYRRVGTTNTGELFF